One and the same sample provided the 30 T cell receptor beta chains below, sequenced in a study of T cells in Graves' hyperthyroidism and ophthalmopathy. Amplification of TCR beta CDR3 regions used RNA as the template. An initial round of RT-PCR targeting the TCR CDR3 relied on the HTBI primer set. A single record per CDR3 protein comes from TCRdb applying MiXCR to the multiplex PCR reads. The sample consists of some 350,000 distinct CDR3 sequences, roughly 13% of them appearing once. Sequencing was performed on blood. The receptor set was obtained from a woman in her thirties or forties with Graves' ophthalmopathy.

This clonotype was seen many times. The chain has TRBV20-1 and TRBJ1-5; D gene uncertain. The V gene's germline CDR1 is DFQATT and CDR2 SNEGSKA (reference sequence). Trimming left V 3 bases short and J 0 bases short, with 6 bases between. This CDR3 spans 13 amino acids. The CDR3 sequence is CSASFDSNQPQHF. CDR3 nucleotide sequence: TGCAGTGCTAGTTTTGATAGCAATCAGCCCCAGCATTTT.

There are a few counts of this clonotype. The gene calls are TRBV12-5 and TRBJ2-2; D remains unclear. The germline V gene encodes CDR1 LGHNT and CDR2 FRNRAP. Trimming pared 7 bases from V and 0 bases from J, leaving 9 bases between. The CDR3 runs 14 residues. The CDR3 here is CASDRPPNTGELFF. In nucleotides, the CDR3 is TGTGCTAGTGACCGCCCCCCGAACACCGGGGAGCTGTTTTTT.

The chain carries TRBV7-9 and TRBJ2-3; 7 bases match TRBD2. With 5 bases clipped from V and 2 bases from J, the junction kept 7 bases outside the gene matches. The germline gives CDR1 SEHNR, CDR2 FQNEAQ (reference sequence). The length of the CDR3 is 15 residues. The CDR3 protein is CASSPGTTHTDTQYF. DNA of the CDR3: TGTGCCAGCAGCCCCGGGACTACACACACAGATACGCAGTATTTT. Supplemented by reference TRBV7-9 and TRBJ2-3, the full variable domain reads DTGVSQNPRHKITKRGQNVTFRCDPISEHNRLYWYRQTLGQGPEFLTYFQNEAQLEKSRLLSDRFSAERPKGSFSTLEIQRTEQGDSAMYLCASSPGTTHTDTQYFGPGTRLTVL.

This clonotype was observed at least ten times. The chain joins TRBV28 to TRBJ2-5; 9 bases map to TRBD2. The germline V gene has CDR1 MDHEN and CDR2 SYDVKM. V trimming: 6 bases; J trimming: 4 bases; junction bases outside the gene matches: 12. The CDR3 length is 16 residues. CDR3 sequence reads: CASSAFSGGHRETQYF. As DNA, the CDR3 is TGTGCCAGCAGCGCCTTTAGCGGGGGCCATAGAGAGACCCAGTACTTC. The full variable domain, with the rest looked up from reference TRBV28 and TRBJ2-5, is DVKVTQSSRYLVKRTGEKVFLECVQDMDHENMFWYRQDPGLGLRLIYFSYDVKMKEKGDIPEGYSVSREKKERFSLILESASTNQTSMYLCASSAFSGGHRETQYFGPGTRLLVL.

This clonotype has at least ten counts. V gene TRBV11-2 combines with J gene TRBJ1-1, with 7 bases lining up with TRBD1. This CDR3 comprises 15 residues. Germline V CDR1 and CDR2: SGHAT, FQNNGV. V gave up 4 bases and J gave up 6 bases; unmatched junction bases: 11. CDR3 in amino acids: CASSSIRGSNAEAFF. Here the CDR3 DNA reads TGTGCCAGCAGCTCGATCAGGGGGTCTAACGCTGAAGCTTTCTTT. The complete variable domain, with remaining parts taken from reference TRBV11-2 and TRBJ1-1, reads EAGVAQSPRYKIIEKRQSVAFWCNPISGHATLYWYQQILGQGPKLLIQFQNNGVVDDSQLPKDRFSAERLKGVDSTLKIQPAKLEDSAVYLCASSSIRGSNAEAFFGQGTRLTVV.

This clonotype was seen many times. The chain joins TRBV28 to TRBJ1-5; 7 nucleotides agree with TRBD1. With V trimmed by 9 bases and J by 3 bases, 11 bases remained unmatched. Germline CDR1 reads MDHEN; CDR2 reads SYDVKM. The CDR3 consists of 15 residues. CDR3 nucleotide sequence: TGTGCCAGTCTGAAGGGGGCCAGACCCAATCAGCCCCAGCATTTT. It yields the protein CASLKGARPNQPQHF.

There are a few counts of this clonotype. The chain has TRBV3-1 and TRBJ2-7; 11 bases agree with TRBD2. The CDR3 spans 17 residues. Germline CDR1 LGHDT, CDR2 YNNKEL (reference sequence). V lost 0 bases to trimming and J lost 6 bases; unmatched junction nucleotides: 10. CDR3 coding DNA: TGTGCCAGCAGCCAAGATCGGGTAGCGGGAGGGCGCGGCGAGCAGTACTTC. Its protein is CASSQDRVAGGRGEQYF.

In its sample, this clonotype was seen a few times. The chain's CDR3 is CASSIGRNIQYF. Written as DNA, the CDR3 is TGTGCCAGTAGTATAGGTAGAAACATTCAGTACTTC. This chain connects TRBV19 to TRBJ2-4; D is ambiguous. V lost 1 base, J lost 6 bases, and 4 bases lay in between. This CDR3 comprises 12 residues. CDR1 is LNHDA and CDR2 is SQIVND in the germline V gene (reference sequence).

There are many counts of this clonotype. The chain recombines TRBV5-8 with TRBJ2-3, with 10 bases identical to TRBD2. Looked up from germline, CDR1 is SGHTS and CDR2 is YDEGEE. The CDR3 has 14 amino acids. Trimming took 4 bases from V and 6 from J; bases not matched to a gene: 5. The CDR3 sequence is CASSPVGLADTQYF. CDR3 nucleotides: TGTGCCAGCAGCCCCGTGGGACTAGCGGATACGCAGTATTTT.

This clonotype has a handful of counts. This chain connects TRBV5-1 to TRBJ2-7; D gene unclear. CDR3 length: 17 residues. Germline CDR1 SGHRS, CDR2 YFSETQ. V was pared by 0 bases and J by 0 bases, with 16 bases between. CDR3 protein: CASSLVSSQDPSYEQYF. The CDR3 nucleotides are TGCGCCAGCAGCTTGGTGTCGTCCCAGGATCCCTCCTACGAGCAGTACTTC.

This clonotype was detected ten times or more. J is TRBJ2-2 and V is TRBV12-3 or TRBV12-4; no firm D call. The ends were cut back, 3 bases at V and 9 bases at J, with 20 bases in the middle. The CDR3 covers 16 residues. In DNA, the CDR3 is TGTGCCAGCAGTTTGGAGCCCCCTGTGAATTTTTGGGAGCTGTTTTTT. Translated: CASSLEPPVNFWELFF.

In the case of this clonotype: A read error is possible here, since a much larger clone lies one base away. The V call is TRBV15, the J call TRBJ2-2; 11 bases align to TRBD2. The CDR3 spans 18 residues. Germline CDR1 reads LNHNV; CDR2 reads YYDKDF (reference sequence). In DNA, the CDR3 is TGTGCCGCCAGCTCGATAGCGGGAGGGGGTCAAAACACCGGGGAGCTGTTTTTT. Its protein product is CAASSIAGGGQNTGELFF.

This clonotype has more than one count but fewer than ten. A much more abundant neighbour one base away suggests this may be a read error. V usage is TRBV11-2 and J usage is TRBJ2-3; tentative D call: TRBD1 (5 bases). CDR3 length: 16 amino acids. From germline, CDR1 is SGHAT and CDR2 FQNNGV. CDR3: CANSLEAGWRTDTQYF. The CDR3 region has the DNA TGTGCCAACAGCTTAGAGGCAGGGTGGCGAACAGATACGCAGTATTTT.

A note on this clonotype: A much more abundant neighbour one base away suggests this may be a read error. This chain connects TRBV2 to TRBJ2-2; possibly TRBD2 for D (5 bases). The CDR3 contains 14 residues. CDR1 is SNHLY, CDR2 FYNNEI, per germline. CDR3 nucleotide sequence: TGTGCCAGCATCCCAAACGGGAACACCGGGAAGCTGTTTTTT. As protein: CASIPNGNTGKLFF. Looking up the rest from reference TRBV2 and TRBJ2-2 gives the full variable domain: EPEVTQTPSHQVTQMGQEVILRCVPISNHLYFYWYRQILGQKVEFLVSFYNNEISEKSEIFDDQFSVERPDGSNFTLKIRSTKLEDSAMYFCASIPNGNTGKLFFGEGSRLTVL.

At least ten counts were recorded for this clonotype. The chain is built from TRBV29-1 and TRBJ2-1; 8 nucleotides line up with TRBD2. The trim removed 7 bases at V and 2 bases at J, leaving 7 bases unmatched. Germline CDR1 and CDR2: SQVTM and ANQGSEA. There are 14 residues in the CDR3. In DNA form, the CDR3 reads TGCAGCGGGACCAGCGGGAGTACCTACAATGAGCAGTTCTTC. Translation gives CSGTSGSTYNEQFF.

This clonotype showed up many times. The chain recombines TRBV6-1 with TRBJ1-4; unclear D gene. CDR1 is MNHNS, CDR2 SASEGT, per germline. The CDR3 extends over 15 amino acids. V was shortened by 1 base and J by 4 bases, with 10 bases between the two germline ends. The CDR3 protein is CASSEGGGYNEKLFF. DNA of the CDR3: TGTGCCAGCAGTGAAGGGGGAGGGTATAATGAAAAACTGTTTTTT.

There are many counts of this clonotype. The chain is built from TRBV14 and TRBJ1-2; unclear D gene. This CDR3 comprises 13 residues. Trimming removed 3 bases from V and 2 bases from J, with 7 bases in between. Germline CDR1 reads SGHDN; CDR2 reads FVKESK. The CDR3 DNA reads as TGTGCCAGCAGCCAGGCGGACAACTATGGCTACACCTTC. Residues: CASSQADNYGYTF.

Comment on this clonotype: A much larger clone sits a single nucleotide away, making a read error possible. V is TRBV20-1 and J is TRBJ2-1, with no clear D. CDR3 length: 13 amino acids. Germline assignment: CDR1 DFQATT and CDR2 SNEGSKA (reference sequence). The V end was cut by 1 base, the J end by 8 bases, with 12 bases between. The CDR3 protein is CSARGRPNDEQFF. The CDR3 DNA follows: TGCAGTGCTAGAGGTCGTCCAAACGATGAGCAGTTCTTC.

There are many counts of this clonotype. This rearrangement joins TRBV2 to TRBJ2-5, with D possibly matching TRBD1 (6 bases). The V end was cut by 7 bases, the J end by 1 base, with 10 bases between. The germline CDR1 and CDR2 sequences are SNHLY and FYNNEI. The CDR3 loop spans 13 amino acids. CDR3 loop: CASNPQGQETQYF. CDR3 DNA sequence: TGTGCCAGCAACCCACAGGGCCAAGAGACCCAGTACTTC.

The sample holds many counts of this clonotype. The chain links TRBV6-1 to TRBJ2-7, with 13 bases lining up with TRBD2. V shed 4 bases and J 4 bases; nucleotides not matched to a gene: 7. The germline gives CDR1 MNHNS, CDR2 SASEGT. The CDR3 consists of 16 residues. In DNA, the CDR3 is TGTGCCAGCAGTGGGACTAGCGGGAGCCCCGGGTACGAGCAGTACTTC. It yields the protein CASSGTSGSPGYEQYF.

Ten or more counts support this clonotype. This chain links TRBV3-1 with TRBJ2-3; 7 bases fit TRBD1. This CDR3 comprises 14 residues. Germline-derived CDR1 and CDR2 are LGHDT and YNNKEL (reference sequence). V gave up 4 bases and J gave up 3 bases; unmatched junction bases: 4. The CDR3 protein is CASSLRGRTDTQYF. CDR3 bases: TGTGCCAGCAGCCTTAGGGGGCGGACAGATACGCAGTATTTT.

This clonotype was seen repeatedly, ten times or more. V gene TRBV12-3 or TRBV12-4 combines with J gene TRBJ1-1; TRBD1 is a possible D gene (6 bases). The CDR3 consists of 15 residues. V was cut by 6 bases and J by 1 base, with 15 bases left in between. DNA for the CDR3: TGTGCCAGCAGAAAAACAGGGATTCCGAACACTGAAGCTTTCTTT. It codes for CASRKTGIPNTEAFF.

In this sample, this clonotype turned up many times. This chain joins TRBV11-2 and TRBJ1-1; D is unclear. Germline V CDR1 and CDR2: SGHAT, FQNNGV. Trimming shortened V by 4 bases and J by 6 bases, and 12 bases separated the two germline ends. The CDR3 covers 13 residues. The chain's CDR3 is CASSSPMEPEAFF. CDR3 coding DNA: TGTGCCAGCAGCTCCCCTATGGAACCTGAAGCTTTCTTT.

This clonotype was detected ten times or more. This chain uses TRBV20-1 with TRBJ2-1; D is possibly TRBD2 (6 bases). This CDR3 region has 14 residues. Trimming pared 1 base from V and 8 bases from J, leaving 15 bases between. Germline-derived CDR1 and CDR2 are DFQATT and SNEGSKA (reference sequence). Written as DNA, the CDR3 is TGCAGTGCTAGAGTCTGGGAGGCTATCTATGAGCAGTTCTTC. This translates into CSARVWEAIYEQFF.

This CDR3 is CASSQTTGTDYFNQPQHF. CDR3 DNA: TGTGCCAGCAGCCAAACTACCGGGACGGACTACTTCAATCAGCCCCAGCATTTT. The chain links TRBV3-1 to TRBJ1-5; possibly TRBD1 for D (5 bases). This CDR3 contains 18 residues. V gave up 2 bases and J gave up 3 bases, with 20 bases separating them. CDR1 is LGHDT, CDR2 YNNKEL, per germline (reference sequence). The variable domain in full, completed from reference TRBV3-1 and TRBJ1-5, reads DTAVSQTPKYLVTQMGNDKSIKCEQNLGHDTMYWYKQDSKKFLKIMFSYNNKELIINETVPNRFSPKSPDKAHLNLHINSLELGDSAVYFCASSQTTGTDYFNQPQHFGDGTRLSIL.

This clonotype has ten or more counts. This sequence joins TRBV6-1 and TRBJ1-2, with unresolved D. The CDR3 spans 16 residues. V was trimmed by 6 bases and J by 6 bases, leaving 23 bases between them. CDR1 is MNHNS, CDR2 SASEGT, per germline. DNA for the CDR3: TGTGCCAGCAGCCAAAGGGCACTAAAGTGGAGAGATGGCTACACCTTC. This encodes CASSQRALKWRDGYTF.

This sequence joins TRBV5-4 and TRBJ2-1, with TRBD1 identical over 7 bases. The trim removed 1 base at V and 0 bases at J, leaving 4 bases unmatched. Germline V gives CDR1 SGHNT, CDR2 YYREEE (reference sequence). This CDR3 contains 16 residues. The CDR3 sequence is CASSLIQGISYNEQFF. In DNA, the CDR3 is TGTGCCAGCAGCTTGATACAGGGGATCTCCTACAATGAGCAGTTCTTC.

In its sample, this clonotype was seen once. The chain has TRBV4-2 and TRBJ2-3, with 10 bases that match TRBD2. CDR1 and CDR2 from the germline V gene are LGHNA and YNFKEQ. J lost 1 base, V lost 3 bases, and 10 bases had no gene match. This CDR3 comprises 18 residues. The CDR3 nucleotides read TGTGCCAGCAGCCAGGACCTCCCCGGGACTAGCGGCACAGATACGCAGTATTTT. This gives the protein CASSQDLPGTSGTDTQYF.

This chain joins TRBV2 and TRBJ1-1; D is ambiguous. The CDR3 is made up of 14 amino acids. V lost 3 bases to trimming and J lost 1 base, with 9 bases between them. Germline loops: CDR1 SNHLY, CDR2 FYNNEI. Here the CDR3 reads CASSDDNWNTEAFF. CDR3 nucleotides: TGTGCCAGCAGTGATGACAATTGGAACACTGAAGCTTTCTTT.

This clonotype was detected many times. This sequence joins TRBV5-1 and TRBJ1-2; D ambiguous. The germline V and J ends were trimmed by 5 bases and 3 bases, with 8 bases remaining between them. The CDR3 spans 12 residues. The V gene's germline CDR1 is SGHRS and CDR2 YFSETQ. This chain's CDR3 is CASSRGYYGYTF. The CDR3, as DNA: TGCGCCAGCAGTCGGGGATACTATGGCTACACCTTC.